One sample yielded the 3 T cell receptor beta chains listed below, sequenced in a study of cytomegalovirus exposure and HLA in healthy donors (dated by TCRdb to the late 2010s). The library was produced with the immunoSEQ multiplex PCR assay. For the multiplex PCR, a mixture combining 60 forward primers for TCR Vbeta segments and 13 reverse primers for TCR Jbeta segments was used. In its TCRdb copy, this immuneACCESS table keeps in-frame sequences only and misses some clones. Where compared with another copy, unresolved V genes explain less than half of these, and the others have no known cause. The sample data list about 140,000 clones, and approximately 87% of these were observed just once. Of the sample, around 5.2% falls within the top ten clones. Sequencing was performed on PBMCs. These receptor sequences come from a woman aged 25 to 39 in good health and CMV-seronegative.

V usage is TRBV29-1 and J usage is TRBJ2-1; D is perhaps TRBD1 (5 bases). The CDR3 extends over 14 amino acids. Germline CDR1 is SQVTM and CDR2 is ANQGSEA. V was trimmed by 4 bases and J by 1 base, leaving 11 bases between them. The CDR3 DNA sequence: TGCAGCGTTGGGGGAAGGGGTTCCTACAATGAGCAGTTCTTC. This codes for CSVGGRGSYNEQFF.

The chain is built from TRBV28 and TRBJ1-5; no definite D call. This CDR3 comprises 15 residues. The germline CDR1 and CDR2 sequences are MDHEN and SYDVKM. The V end lost 4 bases, the J end lost 7 bases, and 17 bases lay between the germline ends. The CDR3 loop reads CASSSWEGGGQPQHF. The CDR3 DNA sequence: TGTGCCAGCAGTTCCTGGGAAGGTGGAGGGCAGCCCCAGCATTTT.

Here the CDR3 DNA reads TGTGCCAGCAGTATCAGGGATAACTACGAGCAGTACTTC. Its protein product is CASSIRDNYEQYF. V and J are TRBV28 and TRBJ2-7; possible D gene TRBD1, 5 bases. Germline loops: CDR1 MDHEN, CDR2 SYDVKM. V lost 5 bases and J lost 3, with 11 bases in between. The CDR3 has 13 residues.